One and the same sample provided the 18 T cell receptor beta chains below, sequenced in a study of blood T cell repertoires in COVID-19. Sequencing was performed with immunoSEQ multiplex PCR; in TCRdb, only in-frame clones are kept and a portion is missing. The table lists 70,000 or so clones, 75% to 90% of them singletons. The sequenced sample consisted of peripheral blood. The receptor source for this set is a man aged 60 to 75 with acute or convalescent COVID-19.

The V gene is TRBV5-1, the J gene TRBJ1-1, with 8 nucleotides matching TRBD1. J gave up 5 bases and V 2 bases, and 5 bases lay outside the gene matches. Per the germline V gene, CDR1 is SGHRS and CDR2 is YFSETQ. The CDR3 totals 14 residues. CDR3 nucleotides: TGCGCCAGCAGCTTCACAGGGGGTTCGACTGAAGCTTTCTTT. This gives the protein CASSFTGGSTEAFF.

The genes are TRBV14 and TRBJ2-5; the match to TRBD1 covers 7 bases. This CDR3 has 15 amino acids. The V gene end was trimmed by 1 base and the J gene end by 5 bases; junction bases not matched to a gene: 7. Germline V CDR1 and CDR2: SGHDN, FVKESK. The CDR3 DNA sequence: TGTGCCAGCAGCCAAGGCAAGGGGGCGCAGGAGACCCAGTACTTC. Protein product: CASSQGKGAQETQYF.

The chain combines TRBV6-5 with TRBJ2-7; 7 positions agree with TRBD1. Germline CDR1 is MNHEY and CDR2 is SVGAGI. Trimming took 6 bases from V and 4 from J; bases not matched to a gene: 6. The CDR3 totals 13 residues. The CDR3 here is CASRRQGSYEQYF. CDR3 DNA sequence: TGTGCCAGCAGACGACAGGGTAGTTACGAGCAGTACTTC.

This clone has just one count. V is TRBV10-1 and J is TRBJ2-5, with D possibly matching TRBD2 (5 bases). Germline V gene lookup returns CDR1 WNHNN and CDR2 SYGVQD (reference sequence). This CDR3 contains 15 residues. With 9 bases removed from V and 4 bases from J, the gap between germline ends came to 21 bases. The CDR3 region is CASSARIGVGETQYF. The CDR3 region has the DNA TGCGCCAGTTCAGCCCGGATCGGGGTTGGAGAGACCCAGTACTTC.

This clone has only one observation. The V gene is TRBV9, the J gene TRBJ1-2, with D hard to call. Germline CDR1 and CDR2: SGDLS and YYNGEE. Trimming removed 7 bases from V and 2 bases from J, with 6 bases in between. CDR3 length equals 11 residues. The CDR3 reads CASESNYGYTF. The DNA of the CDR3 is TGTGCCAGCGAGTCAAACTATGGCTACACCTTC. The complete variable domain, with remaining parts taken from reference TRBV9 and TRBJ1-2, reads DSGVTQTPKHLITATGQRVTLRCSPRSGDLSVYWYQQSLDQGLQFLIQYYNGEERAKGNILERFSAQQFPDLHSELNLSSLELGDSALYFCASESNYGYTFGSGTRLTVV.

The chain combines TRBV18 with TRBJ1-3; D uncertain. Looked up from germline, CDR1 is KGHSH and CDR2 is LQKENI. CDR3 length equals 17 residues. Trimming cost V 2 bases and J 1 base, with 15 bases left between them. The CDR3 bases are TGTGCCAGCTCACCAGTAGGAGGGCATCGGTCTGGAAACACCATATATTTT. Protein product: CASSPVGGHRSGNTIYF.

This clone has just a few counts. The J gene is TRBJ2-2, the V gene TRBV5-1; D is perhaps TRBD1 (5 bases). V was clipped by 4 bases and J by 6 bases, with 10 bases between them. The V gene's germline CDR1 is SGHRS and CDR2 YFSETQ. The CDR3 is 13 residues long. The CDR3 sequence: CASSPTVSGELFF. DNA of the CDR3: TGCGCCAGCAGCCCGACAGTTTCCGGGGAGCTGTTTTTT.

In DNA, the CDR3 is TGTGCCAGCAACCCGGGACTAGCGGGGGCAGTTGAGCAGTTCTTC. Protein product: CASNPGLAGAVEQFF. This chain joins TRBV11-2 and TRBJ2-1, with 14 bases fitting TRBD2. Trimming took 7 bases from V and 9 from J; bases not matched to a gene: 8. CDR3 length equals 15 residues. Germline CDR1 is SGHAT and CDR2 is FQNNGV. The full variable domain, in which reference TRBV11-2 and TRBJ2-1 provide the parts outside the CDR3, is EAGVAQSPRYKIIEKRQSVAFWCNPISGHATLYWYQQILGQGPKLLIQFQNNGVVDDSQLPKDRFSAERLKGVDSTLKIQPAKLEDSAVYLCASNPGLAGAVEQFFGPGTRLTVL.

The V gene is TRBV7-8, the J gene TRBJ1-1; possibly TRBD1 for D (6 bases). This CDR3 is built from 15 residues. V was pared by 5 bases and J by 5 bases, with 18 bases between. Per the germline V gene, CDR1 is SGHVS and CDR2 is FQNEAQ. DNA of the CDR3: TGTGCCAGCAGCACAACAGGGTTTGTAAAAACTGAAGCTTTCTTT. The encoded protein is CASSTTGFVKTEAFF.

The chain recombines TRBV5-1 with TRBJ1-2, with 8 nucleotides matching TRBD1. The CDR3 length is 13 residues. The V segment lost 1 base and the J segment 6 bases; nucleotides outside the gene matches: 2. Per the germline V gene, CDR1 is SGHRS and CDR2 is YFSETQ. CDR3 sequence reads: CASSLLRGHGYTF. CDR3 nucleotides: TGCGCCAGCAGCTTGCTCAGGGGGCATGGCTACACCTTC.

The rearrangement uses TRBV21-1 and TRBJ1-2; the table's D gene call, TRBD1, was not cross checked with the DNA. TRBV21-1 is a known pseudogene. This CDR3 has 16 residues. CDR3 DNA sequence: TGTGCCAGCAGCAAAGAAAAGAAAACAGAGAACTATGGCTACACCTTC. Residues: CASSKEKKTENYGYTF.

The chain carries TRBV28 and TRBJ2-7, with D possibly being TRBD1 (5 bases). Germline-derived CDR1 and CDR2 are MDHEN and SYDVKM. V lost 4 bases, J lost 0 bases, and 19 bases lay in between. The CDR3 contains 17 residues. As DNA, the CDR3 is TGTGCCAGCAGTTCTAATAGGGGTCGCGGATCCTCCTACGAGCAGTACTTC. Translating gives CASSSNRGRGSSYEQYF.

The chain has TRBV25-1 and TRBJ2-7; tentatively, D is TRBD2 (6 bases). Germline lookup yields CDR1 MGHDK and CDR2 SYGVNS. Deletions cut 5 bases from V and 3 bases from J, with 17 bases between. The CDR3 totals 15 residues. CDR3 sequence (DNA): TGTGCCAGCAGTCAACCGGGACTGCTCCTCTACGAGCAGTACTTC. Translating it yields CASSQPGLLLYEQYF.

V gene TRBV19 combines with J gene TRBJ2-2, with D perhaps TRBD2 (8 bases). CDR3 length: 16 residues. Trimming stripped 6 bases from V and 1 base from J, with 15 bases between. Germline V CDR1 and CDR2: LNHDA, SQIVND (reference sequence). CDR3 sequence (DNA): TGTGCCAGTAGCGGGAGGGGACAGATGAACACCGGGGAGCTGTTTTTT. It codes for CASSGRGQMNTGELFF.

CDR3 DNA: TGTGCCAGCAGCCACGGAGGGGGCCGGGGGACCCAGTACTTC. The encoded protein is CASSHGGGRGTQYF. The chain couples TRBV3-1 (or the pseudogene TRBV3-2) to TRBJ2-5; maybe TRBD1 (7 bases). The CDR3 sequence is 14 residues long. Germline V gives CDR1 LGHDT, CDR2 YNNKEL (reference sequence). V was trimmed by 3 bases and J by 7 bases, leaving 15 bases between them.

The chain employs TRBV9 and TRBJ2-3; no reliable D call. The V end lost 0 bases, the J end lost 1 base, and 9 bases lay between the germline ends. Germline CDR1 and CDR2: SGDLS and YYNGEE. CDR3 length: 15 residues. The DNA of the CDR3 is TGTGCCAGCAGCGTAGGTCTGAGTCGCACAGATACGCAGTATTTT. Protein: CASSVGLSRTDTQYF.

CDR3 region: CASSDRTGEVEQYF. CDR3 coding DNA: TGCGCCAGCAGTGACAGGACAGGGGAGGTCGAGCAGTACTTC. V is TRBV10-2 and J is TRBJ2-7; 9 positions agree with TRBD1. The V segment lost 3 bases and the J segment 6 bases; nucleotides outside the gene matches: 6. Germline V gene data show CDR1 as WSHSY and CDR2 as SAAADI. The CDR3 runs 14 residues.

J is TRBJ1-3 and V is TRBV5-1, with TRBD1 identical over 8 bases. CDR3 length: 14 residues. Germline CDR1 and CDR2: SGHRS and YFSETQ. Trimming took 4 bases from V and 2 from J; bases not matched to a gene: 2. The CDR3 here is CASSVDRAGNTIYF. CDR3 DNA sequence: TGCGCCAGCAGCGTGGACAGGGCTGGAAACACCATATATTTT.